Below are 5 T cell receptor beta chains sequenced from a single sample in a study of T cell responses to AZD1222 COVID-19 vaccine. The data were produced by immunoSEQ multiplex PCR, yet TCRdb's version contains in-frame clones alone and is incomplete. The sample includes 140,000 or so clones, almost 90% of them seen just once. Here the sequenced sample was peripheral blood, taken on day 0 of AZD1222 vaccination. The receptors derive from an adult in good health.

The rearrangement links TRBV10-3 to TRBJ2-7; 12 bases match TRBD2. CDR1 is ENHRY, CDR2 SYGVKD, per germline. The ends lost 9 bases at V and 4 bases at J; junction bases unmatched: 7. This CDR3 is 14 amino acids long. The CDR3 sequence is CAIRTSGTIYEQYF. In DNA form, the CDR3 reads TGTGCCATTAGGACTAGCGGGACTATATACGAGCAGTACTTC.

The chain is built from TRBV5-5 and TRBJ2-7; D remains ambiguous. In germline, CDR1 is SGHKS, CDR2 YYEKEE (reference sequence). This CDR3 has 16 residues. With 3 bases removed from V and 1 base from J, the gap between germline ends came to 17 bases. CDR3 sequence reads: CASSSSQLTQSYEQYF. The CDR3 nucleotides are TGTGCCAGCAGCTCTAGTCAGCTCACCCAATCCTACGAGCAGTACTTC. Variable domain in full (rest from reference TRBV5-5 and TRBJ2-7): DAGVTQSPTHLIKTRGQQVTLRCSPISGHKSVSWYQQVLGQGPQFIFQYYEKEERGRGNFPDRFSARQFPNYSSELNVNALLLGDSALYLCASSSSQLTQSYEQYFGPGTRLTVT.

The chain recombines TRBV9 with TRBJ1-1; 12 bases are shared with TRBD1. The V gene's germline CDR1 is SGDLS and CDR2 YYNGEE. The CDR3 consists of 15 residues. Unmatched junction bases numbered 7, after V lost 3 bases and J lost 7 bases. CDR3 coding DNA: TGTGCCAGCAGCGGGCCGGGACAGGGGGCTGGTGAAGCTTTCTTT. Protein product: CASSGPGQGAGEAFF.

V and J are TRBV5-1 and TRBJ2-5, with TRBD2 matching over 7 bases. V shed 3 bases, J shed 5 bases, and the junction held 10 bases outside the gene matches. Germline-derived CDR1 and CDR2 are SGHRS and YFSETQ. This CDR3 is 15 amino acids long. CDR3 residues: CASSSGTTQLETQYF. The DNA for the CDR3 is TGCGCCAGCAGCTCCGGGACTACCCAGTTGGAGACCCAGTACTTC. The whole variable domain, filled in from reference TRBV5-1 and TRBJ2-5, reads KAGVTQTPRYLIKTRGQQVTLSCSPISGHRSVSWYQQTPGQGLQFLFEYFSETQRNKGNFPGRFSGRQFSNSRSEMNVSTLELGDSALYLCASSSGTTQLETQYFGPGTRLLVL.

The chain links TRBV10-1 to TRBJ2-3; D is unresolved. The CDR3 runs 13 residues. Germline V lookup: CDR1 WNHNN, CDR2 SYGVQD (reference sequence). Trimming removed 5 bases at V and 1 base at J, with 7 bases between. The CDR3 loop is CASSPGGTDTQYF. CDR3 coding DNA: TGCGCCAGCAGTCCTGGAGGCACAGATACGCAGTATTTT.